The 2 T cell receptor beta chains below come from one sample, sequenced in a study of blood T cell repertoires in COVID-19. TCRdb's copy holds only in-frame clones and misses some; the assay was immunoSEQ multiplex PCR. The data hold 150,000 to 200,000 clones, with around 81% observed a single time. Specimen: peripheral blood. The source of these receptors is an elderly woman with COVID-19, enrolled during active disease.

The chain has TRBV5-6 and TRBJ1-3, with D perhaps TRBD1 (5 bases). V was clipped by 4 bases and J by 4 bases, with 12 bases between them. In germline, CDR1 is SGHDT, CDR2 YYEEEE. This CDR3 spans 14 amino acids. For the CDR3, the DNA is TGTGCCAGCAGCCCAGGCAGGGCCGGAAACACCATATATTTT. Translating gives CASSPGRAGNTIYF.

The chain recombines TRBV7-8 with TRBJ2-1; tentatively, D is TRBD2 (6 bases). This CDR3 is built from 14 residues. V shed 2 bases and J shed 3 bases, with 8 bases lying between them. Germline-derived CDR1 and CDR2 are SGHVS and FQNEAQ. CDR3 sequence: CASSLQTSYNEQFF. The CDR3 nucleotides are TGTGCCAGCAGCTTACAGACTAGCTACAATGAGCAGTTCTTC.